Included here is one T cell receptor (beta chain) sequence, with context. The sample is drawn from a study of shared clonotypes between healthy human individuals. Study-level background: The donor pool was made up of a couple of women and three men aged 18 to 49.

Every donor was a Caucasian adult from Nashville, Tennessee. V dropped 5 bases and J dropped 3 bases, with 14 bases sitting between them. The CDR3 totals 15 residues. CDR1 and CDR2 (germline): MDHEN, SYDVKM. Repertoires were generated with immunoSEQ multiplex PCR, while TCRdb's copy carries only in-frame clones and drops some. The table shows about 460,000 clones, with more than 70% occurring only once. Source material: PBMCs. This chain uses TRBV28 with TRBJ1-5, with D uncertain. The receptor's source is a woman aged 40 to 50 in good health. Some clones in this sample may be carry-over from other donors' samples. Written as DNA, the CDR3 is TGTGCCAGCAGTCGTCCCCCTGGGAACAATCAGCCCCAGCATTTT. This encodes CASSRPPGNNQPQHF. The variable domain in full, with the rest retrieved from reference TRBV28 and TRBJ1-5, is DVKVTQSSRYLVKRTGEKVFLECVQDMDHENMFWYRQDPGLGLRLIYFSYDVKMKEKGDIPEGYSVSREKKERFSLILESASTNQTSMYLCASSRPPGNNQPQHFGDGTRLSIL.